The next 2 T cell receptor beta chains were all read from a single sample in a study of PD-1 blockade in mismatch repair-deficient tumors. Repertoires were generated with immunoSEQ multiplex PCR, while TCRdb's copy carries only in-frame clones and drops some. The sample shows 15,000 to 25,000 clones, roughly 80% of them seen only once. Material: PBMCs, obtained 52 weeks after starting pembrolizumab. The receptor set was obtained from an adult with mismatch repair-deficient cancer.

This clone has only a few counts. This rearrangement joins TRBV6-6 to TRBJ1-2; D may be TRBD1 (6 bases). There are 13 residues in the CDR3. The germline gives CDR1 MNHNY, CDR2 SVGAGI (reference sequence). The ends were cut back, 8 bases at V and 5 bases at J, with 15 bases in the middle. CDR3 loop: CASSWGREYGYTF. In nucleotides, the CDR3 is TGTGCCAGCTCTTGGGGGCGCGAGTATGGCTACACCTTC.

The chain couples TRBV28 to TRBJ1-2; 10 bases match TRBD1. Germline loops: CDR1 MDHEN, CDR2 SYDVKM. The CDR3 length is 12 residues. V was pared by 8 bases and J by 5 bases, with 2 bases of the junction left unmatched. CDR3: CASGDRGYGYTF. CDR3 in DNA: TGTGCCAGCGGGGACAGGGGATATGGCTACACCTTC.